A selection of T cell receptor beta chains follows, all from one sample in a study of blood T cell repertoires in COVID-19. Measured with immunoSEQ multiplex PCR; TCRdb has only the in-frame clones, and not every one. The sample lists about 180,000 clones, about 82% seen once, with about 9.7% in the top ten. Sample: PBMCs or T cells enriched from blood (not recorded which). The receptors here all came from a woman aged 25 to 39 who had recovered from COVID-19. The CDR3 runs from the conserved cysteine through the conserved F or W. A D gene is named only where the DNA matches it firmly. Some rows have no size entry. The others give once, few or many, or a class for an expanded clone.

d_call	v_call	clone_size	j_call	cdr3_aa	cdr3_nt
TRBD1	TRBV28	few	TRBJ2-7	CASRSPGQGNEQYF	TGTGCCAGCAGATCCCCGGGACAGGGTAACGAGCAGTACTTC
.	TRBV15	.	TRBJ1-3	CATMGGTNTIYF	TGTGCCACCATGGGGGGGACCAACACCATATATTTT
TRBD1	TRBV11-2	.	TRBJ1-2	CASSLRGDRPYGYTF	TGTGCCAGCAGCTTAAGGGGGGACAGGCCCTATGGCTACACCTTC
.	TRBV6-4	.	TRBJ2-5	CASSEQGPRRETQYF	TGTGCCAGCAGTGAGCAGGGGCCGAGGAGAGAGACCCAGTACTTC
.	TRBV4-1	few	TRBJ2-7	CASSHPLALYEQYF	TGCGCCAGCAGCCACCCTCTGGCCCTCTACGAGCAGTACTTC
TRBD2	TRBV7-2	.	TRBJ2-7	CASSLVSSGSFF	TGTGCCAGCAGCTTAGTATCTAGCGGGAGTTTCTTC
.	TRBV21-1	.	TRBJ1-2	CASSKAGRRTRCYTF	TGTGCCAGCAGCAAAGCGGGGCGACGGACGAGATGCTACACCTTC
.	TRBV7-2	.	TRBJ1-1	CASSLGWEETILNTEAFF	TGTGCCAGCAGCTTAGGGTGGGAGGAGACTATATTGAACACTGAAGCTTTCTTT
.	TRBV27	.	TRBJ2-7	CASSLGPAGEQYF	TGTGCCAGCAGTTTAGGCCCCGCGGGCGAGCAGTACTTC
.	TRBV4-2	.	TRBJ2-2	CASSLGRAVGELFF	TGTGCCAGCAGCCTAGGGCGGGCGGTCGGGGAGCTGTTTTTT
TRBD2	TRBV19	.	TRBJ2-1	CASSILGLAGPNEQFF	TGTGCCAGTAGTATTTTGGGACTAGCGGGTCCGAATGAGCAGTTCTTC
.	TRBV5-4	.	TRBJ1-1	CASSPNTGGAEAFF	TGTGCCAGCAGTCCCAATACGGGGGGCGCAGAAGCTTTCTTT
TRBD1	TRBV19	.	TRBJ2-3	CASSTGPGQGQGTQYF	TGTGCCAGTAGTACCGGTCCGGGACAGGGGCAGGGTACGCAGTATTTT
.	TRBV5-1	few	TRBJ1-4	CASREARATNEKLFF	TGCGCCAGCAGAGAGGCCCGTGCAACTAATGAAAAACTGTTTTTT
.	TRBV7-9	.	TRBJ2-2	CASSFITGLGELFF	TGTGCCAGCAGCTTCATAACGGGACTCGGGGAGCTGTTTTTT
TRBD2	TRBV5-4	.	TRBJ2-2	CASSLEGYRGAGELFF	TGTGCCAGCAGCCTGGAAGGCTACCGGGGGGCCGGGGAGCTGTTTTTT
TRBD1	TRBV5-6	few	TRBJ2-2	CASSPLGGQGYTGELFF	TGTGCCAGCAGCCCCCTCGGGGGACAGGGCTACACCGGGGAGCTGTTTTTT
.	TRBV28	.	TRBJ2-3	CASSLGLRERSTDTQYF	TGTGCCAGCAGTTTGGGCCTCCGGGAGCGGAGCACAGATACGCAGTATTTT
.	TRBV6-5	.	TRBJ1-1	CASATRTQAFF	TGTGCCAGCGCAACGCGGACTCAAGCTTTCTTT
TRBD2	TRBV27	few	TRBJ2-7	CASSYRLAGPYEQYF	TGTGCCAGCAGTTATCGGCTAGCGGGTCCCTACGAGCAGTACTTC